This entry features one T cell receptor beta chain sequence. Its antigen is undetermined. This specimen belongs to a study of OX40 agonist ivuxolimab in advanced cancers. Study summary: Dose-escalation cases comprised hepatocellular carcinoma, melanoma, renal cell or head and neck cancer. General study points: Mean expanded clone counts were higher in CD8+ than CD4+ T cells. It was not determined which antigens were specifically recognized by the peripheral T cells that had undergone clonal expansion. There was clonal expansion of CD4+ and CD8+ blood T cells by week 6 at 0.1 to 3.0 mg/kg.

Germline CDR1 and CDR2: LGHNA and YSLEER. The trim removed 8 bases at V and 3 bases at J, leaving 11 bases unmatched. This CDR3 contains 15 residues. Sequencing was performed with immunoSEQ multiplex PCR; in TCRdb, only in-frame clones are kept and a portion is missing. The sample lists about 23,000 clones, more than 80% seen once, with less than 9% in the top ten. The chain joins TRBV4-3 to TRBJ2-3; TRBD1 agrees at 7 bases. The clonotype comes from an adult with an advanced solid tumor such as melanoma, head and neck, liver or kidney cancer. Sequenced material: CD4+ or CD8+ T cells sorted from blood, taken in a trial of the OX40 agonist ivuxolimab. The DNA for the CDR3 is TGCGCCAGCGCCGAAGGGGGCAGGGGTACAGATACGCAGTATTTT. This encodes CASAEGGRGTDTQYF.